The present entry profiles one T cell receptor beta chain with its context. Its antigen is not known. In donors with ophthalmopathy, activity was moderate-to-severe, with CAS ≥3, NOSPECS ≥4 and duration under 3 months. The authors amplified TCR beta CDR3 regions, and they did so from RNA transcripts for repertoire sequencing. The first-round RT-PCR employed HTBI primers together with the Qiagen OneStep RT-PCR kit. A multiplex PCR was then performed as the second round. TCRdb independently ran MiXCR on the multiplex PCR reads; one entry per CDR3 protein. The sample consists of about 210,000 distinct CDR3 sequences, approximately 28% of them appearing once. The data originate from a study of Graves' ophthalmopathy and Graves' hyperthyroidism. For the study at large: Peripheral blood collection took place at initial diagnosis, before any treatment.

This CDR3 has 14 residues. Germline V gene sequence: CDR1 ENHRY, CDR2 SYGVKD. The V gene end was trimmed by 5 bases and the J gene end by 2 bases; junction bases not matched to a gene: 1. Study observations and caveats: This model predicted ophthalmopathy progression (sensitivity roughly 64%, specificity 72% to 85%). Distinction of ophthalmopathy from stable hyperthyroidism by a 13-signature model reached 85% to 90% sensitivity and 75% to 84% specificity.

The V call is TRBV10-3, the J call TRBJ2-2, with TRBD2 matching 8 bases. The sequenced sample was peripheral blood. The clonotype was recovered from a middle-aged man with Graves' ophthalmopathy. The CDR3 DNA follows: TGTGCCATCAGTAGCGGGGGTAACACCGGGGAGCTGTTTTTT. Amino acids: CAISSGGNTGELFF.